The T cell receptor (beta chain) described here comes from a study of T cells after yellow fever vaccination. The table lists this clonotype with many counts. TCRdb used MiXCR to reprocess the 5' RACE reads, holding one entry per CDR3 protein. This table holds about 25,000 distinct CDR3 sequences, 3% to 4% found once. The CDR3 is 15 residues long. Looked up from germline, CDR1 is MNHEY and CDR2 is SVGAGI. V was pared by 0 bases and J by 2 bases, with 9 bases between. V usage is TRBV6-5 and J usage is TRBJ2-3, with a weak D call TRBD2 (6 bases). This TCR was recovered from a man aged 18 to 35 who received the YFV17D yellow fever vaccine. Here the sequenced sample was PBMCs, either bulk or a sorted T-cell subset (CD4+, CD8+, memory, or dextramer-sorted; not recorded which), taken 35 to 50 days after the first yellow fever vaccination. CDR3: CASSYSSGYTDTQYF. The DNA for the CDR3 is TGTGCCAGCAGTTACTCTAGCGGATACACAGATACGCAGTATTTT.